Following are 10 T cell receptor beta chains from one sample sequenced in a study of regulatory T cells in long-lasting Graves disease. As for time point: newly diagnosed GD, antithyroid drugs for less than 3 months. Scientists built the TCR library using RNA that was extracted from PBMCs. Arm-PCR with iRepertoire HTBI primers amplified the CDR3 regions for these TCR beta libraries. Via MiXCR, TCRdb re-called the multiplex PCR reads, giving one row per CDR3 protein. The table shows roughly 350,000 distinct CDR3 sequences, with around 15% occurring only once. The data were also submitted as part of a second study, on T cells in Graves' hyperthyroidism and ophthalmopathy.

The input for sequencing was peripheral blood mononuclear cells (PBMCs), taken at new diagnosis, from a patient treated with antithyroid drugs. The source of these receptors is a woman aged 18-29 years with Graves disease.

A few counts support this clonotype. The chain carries TRBV20-1 and TRBJ1-3; D is unclear. Germline V gives CDR1 DFQATT, CDR2 SNEGSKA (reference sequence). CDR3 length equals 14 residues. The germline V and J ends were trimmed by 7 bases and 0 bases, with 13 bases remaining between them. This CDR3 reads CSGTDGDSGNTIYF. Written as DNA, the CDR3 is TGCAGTGGGACGGACGGAGACTCTGGAAACACCATATATTTT.

This clonotype was observed a few times. The chain joins TRBV5-1 to TRBJ2-3; D ambiguous. The CDR3 has 13 amino acids. Germline-derived CDR1 and CDR2 are SGHRS and YFSETQ. V was pared by 0 bases and J by 4 bases, with 6 bases between. Here the CDR3 DNA reads TGCGCCAGCAGCTTGGTAGGGTCAGATACGCAGTATTTT. As protein: CASSLVGSDTQYF.

This clonotype has at least ten counts. The chain combines TRBV9 with TRBJ2-7; tentatively, D is TRBD2 (5 bases). Trimming took 0 bases from V and 4 from J, leaving 17 bases between them. CDR1 and CDR2 from the germline V gene are SGDLS and YYNGEE. This CDR3 spans 16 amino acids. CDR3 amino acids: CASSVGVGSTEYEQYF. The CDR3 DNA is TGTGCCAGCAGCGTAGGTGTAGGGAGTACAGAATACGAGCAGTACTTC. Combining the CDR3 with reference TRBV9 and TRBJ2-7 gives the whole variable domain DSGVTQTPKHLITATGQRVTLRCSPRSGDLSVYWYQQSLDQGLQFLIQYYNGEERAKGNILERFSAQQFPDLHSELNLSSLELGDSALYFCASSVGVGSTEYEQYFGPGTRLTVT.

The J gene is TRBJ2-2, the V gene TRBV7-8, with D possibly TRBD2 on 5 matching bases. The germline V and J ends were trimmed by 1 base and 5 bases, with 23 bases remaining between them. Germline V lookup: CDR1 SGHVS, CDR2 FQNEAQ. The CDR3 is made up of 19 amino acids. CDR3 sequence: CASSLGRVGQYRPTGELFF. In DNA, the CDR3 is TGTGCCAGCAGCTTAGGGCGGGTGGGTCAGTACCGACCAACCGGGGAGCTGTTTTTT. Supplemented by reference TRBV7-8 and TRBJ2-2, the full variable domain reads GAGVSQSPRYKVAKRGQDVALRCDPISGHVSLFWYQQALGQGPEFLTYFQNEAQLDKSGLPSDRFFAERPEGSVSTLKIQRTQQEDSAVYLCASSLGRVGQYRPTGELFFGEGSRLTVL.

This chain joins TRBV4-1 and TRBJ2-1, with a tentative D call TRBD2 (5 bases). The CDR3 runs 16 residues. The V end was cut by 0 bases, the J end by 4 bases, with 13 bases between. Germline V lookup: CDR1 MGHRA, CDR2 YSYEKL. The DNA of the CDR3 is TGCGCCAGCAGCCAAGATAGCGCTTTACCATACAATGAGCAGTTCTTC. Translating gives CASSQDSALPYNEQFF.

This chain's CDR3 is CASSLGLTSYEQYF. In DNA form, the CDR3 reads TGTGCCAGCAGCTTGGGACTCACGTCCTACGAGCAGTACTTC. V usage is TRBV7-3 and J usage is TRBJ2-7; a possible D gene is TRBD2 (6 bases). This CDR3 region has 14 residues. Trimming removed 3 bases at V and 1 base at J, with 10 bases between. CDR1 SGHTA and CDR2 FQGTGA come from the germline V gene.

This sequence joins TRBV11-2 and TRBJ1-3; D is ambiguous. CDR3 length: 13 amino acids. V was clipped by 6 bases and J by 0 bases, with 6 bases between them. Germline V lookup: CDR1 SGHAT, CDR2 FQNNGV. In DNA form, the CDR3 reads TGTGCCAGCAGGAGGAACTCTGGAAACACCATATATTTT. This sequence encodes CASRRNSGNTIYF.

This clonotype was seen many times. The rearrangement links TRBV15 to TRBJ2-1; D possibly matches TRBD1 or TRBD2 (6 bases each). The V gene lost 3 bases and the J gene lost 0 bases, with 12 bases spanning the gap. The CDR3 runs to 16 residues. The germline gives CDR1 LNHNV, CDR2 YYDKDF (reference sequence). CDR3 amino acids: CATSREGDGSYNEQFF. In DNA, the CDR3 is TGTGCCACCAGCAGGGAGGGGGATGGCTCCTACAATGAGCAGTTCTTC.

The sample holds many counts of this clonotype. The V and J genes are TRBV2 and TRBJ2-3; 8 bases align to TRBD1. CDR1 is SNHLY and CDR2 is FYNNEI in the germline V gene. The CDR3 contains 16 residues. J lost 4 bases, V lost 6 bases, and 12 bases had no gene match. The CDR3, as DNA: TGTGCCAGCAGGAGTCGGACAGGGAAAGGCGCAGATACGCAGTATTTT. It specifies CASRSRTGKGADTQYF.

This clonotype was counted many times. J is TRBJ1-2 and V is TRBV12-3 or TRBV12-4; D may be TRBD1 (5 bases). The germline V and J ends were trimmed by 3 bases and 2 bases, with 13 bases remaining between them. The CDR3 consists of 15 residues. The DNA of the CDR3 is TGTGCCAGCAGTTTCAGAGGGGACTTAAACTATGGCTACACCTTC. Its translation is CASSFRGDLNYGYTF.